A single sample is the source of the 5 T cell receptor beta chains below, sequenced in a study of shared clonotypes between healthy human individuals. CD45RO-negative CD8 cells positively selected for CCR7 made up the naive population, which excluded terminally differentiated effector memory CD45RA+ cells. TCRdb keeps only in-frame clones here, not all; method: immunoSEQ multiplex PCR. The sample records under 600,000 clones, roughly 98% being singletons. Material for sequencing was naive CD8+ T cells sorted from blood. All receptors derive from a man younger than 45 in good health.

The rearrangement uses TRBV4-3 and TRBJ2-7; a possible D gene is TRBD2 (5 bases). Per germline, CDR1 LGHNA and CDR2 YSLEER. V lost 6 bases, J lost 3 bases, and 9 bases lay in between. The CDR3 contains 12 residues. The CDR3 here is CASSDGLYEQYF. CDR3 bases: TGCGCCAGCAGTGATGGACTCTACGAGCAGTACTTC.

In DNA form, the CDR3 reads TGTGCCAGCAGTGTGTCACGGTCCTACGAGCAGTACTTC. Translating it yields CASSVSRSYEQYF. The chain couples TRBV6-1 to TRBJ2-7; D remains ambiguous. Germline V gene lookup returns CDR1 MNHNS and CDR2 SASEGT. The CDR3 is 13 amino acids. Trimming shortened V by 4 bases and J by 1 base, and 8 bases separated the two germline ends.

The rearrangement links TRBV19 to TRBJ2-3; 8 nucleotides align to TRBD1. V dropped 3 bases and J dropped 3; count of bases not matched to a gene: 5. The CDR3 is made up of 15 amino acids. From germline, CDR1 is LNHDA and CDR2 SQIVND (reference sequence). CDR3 in DNA: TGTGCCAGTAGTATTTTCGGACAGGGAACAGATACGCAGTATTTT. Residues: CASSIFGQGTDTQYF.

The chain combines TRBV6-1 with TRBJ2-7, with a tentative D call TRBD1 (5 bases). The CDR3 loop spans 14 amino acids. Looked up from germline, CDR1 is MNHNS and CDR2 is SASEGT. V was shortened by 4 bases and J by 2 bases, with 12 bases between the two germline ends. CDR3 DNA: TGTGCCAGCAGTGTATCTGACAGAGCCTACGAGCAGTACTTC. Translated, it gives CASSVSDRAYEQYF.

V gene TRBV5-1 combines with J gene TRBJ2-1, with TRBD2 matching over 8 bases. The CDR3 consists of 16 residues. In germline, CDR1 is SGHRS, CDR2 YFSETQ. Trimming at V came to 1 base and at J to 5 bases, leaving 8 bases not matched to a gene. The chain's CDR3 is CASSLSAGGLNNEQFF. Written as DNA, the CDR3 is TGCGCCAGCAGCTTGTCCGCGGGAGGTCTAAACAATGAGCAGTTCTTC.